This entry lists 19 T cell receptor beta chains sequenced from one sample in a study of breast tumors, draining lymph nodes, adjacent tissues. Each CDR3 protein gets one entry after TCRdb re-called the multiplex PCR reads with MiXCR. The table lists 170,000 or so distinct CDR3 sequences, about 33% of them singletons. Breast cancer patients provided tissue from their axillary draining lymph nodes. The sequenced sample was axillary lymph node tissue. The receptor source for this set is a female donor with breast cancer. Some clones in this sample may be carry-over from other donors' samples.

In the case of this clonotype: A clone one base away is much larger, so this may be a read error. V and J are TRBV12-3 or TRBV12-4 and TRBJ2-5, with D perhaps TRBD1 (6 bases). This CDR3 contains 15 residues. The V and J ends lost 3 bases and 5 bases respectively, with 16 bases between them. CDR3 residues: CASSFQDSTLETQYF. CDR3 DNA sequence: TGTGCCAGCAGTTTCCAGGACAGCACATTGGAGACCCAGTACTTC.

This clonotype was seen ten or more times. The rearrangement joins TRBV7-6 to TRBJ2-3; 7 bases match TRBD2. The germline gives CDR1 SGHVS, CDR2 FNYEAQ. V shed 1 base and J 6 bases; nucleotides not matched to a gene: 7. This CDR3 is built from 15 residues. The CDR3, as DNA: TGTGCCAGCAGCTTAGACATCCGGGGGGTGGATACGCAGTATTTT. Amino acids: CASSLDIRGVDTQYF.

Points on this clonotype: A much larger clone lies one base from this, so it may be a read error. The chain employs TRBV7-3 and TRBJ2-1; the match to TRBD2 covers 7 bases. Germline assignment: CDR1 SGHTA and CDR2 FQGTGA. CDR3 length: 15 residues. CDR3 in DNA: TGTGCCAACAGCTTAGCTGCGGGGGTTTACAATGAGCAGTTCTTC. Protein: CANSLAAGVYNEQFF.

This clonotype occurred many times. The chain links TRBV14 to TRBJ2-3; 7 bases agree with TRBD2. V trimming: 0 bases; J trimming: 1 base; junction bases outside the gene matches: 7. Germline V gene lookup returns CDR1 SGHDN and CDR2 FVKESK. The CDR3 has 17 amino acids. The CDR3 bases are TGTGCCAGCAGCCAAGAATGGGCGGGGGTGGGCACAGATACGCAGTATTTT. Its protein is CASSQEWAGVGTDTQYF. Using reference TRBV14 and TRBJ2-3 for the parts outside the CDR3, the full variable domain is EAGVTQFPSHSVIEKGQTVTLRCDPISGHDNLYWYRRVMGKEIKFLLHFVKESKQDESGMPNNRFLAERTGGTYSTLKVQPAELEDSGVYFCASSQEWAGVGTDTQYFGPGTRLTVL.

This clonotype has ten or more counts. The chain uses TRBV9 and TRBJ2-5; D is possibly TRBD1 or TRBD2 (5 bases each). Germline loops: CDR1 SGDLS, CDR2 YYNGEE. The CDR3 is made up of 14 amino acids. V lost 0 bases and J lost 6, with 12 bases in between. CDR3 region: CASSVGEGEKTQYF. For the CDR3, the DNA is TGTGCCAGCAGCGTAGGGGAAGGGGAGAAGACCCAGTACTTC.

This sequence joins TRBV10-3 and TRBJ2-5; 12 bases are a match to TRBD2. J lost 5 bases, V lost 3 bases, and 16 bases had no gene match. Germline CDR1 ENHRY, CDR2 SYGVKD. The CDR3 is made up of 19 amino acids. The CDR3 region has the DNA TGTGCCATCAGTGAACCTACTCCTAGCGGGAGGGCCCCGGGGGAGACCCAGTACTTC. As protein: CAISEPTPSGRAPGETQYF.

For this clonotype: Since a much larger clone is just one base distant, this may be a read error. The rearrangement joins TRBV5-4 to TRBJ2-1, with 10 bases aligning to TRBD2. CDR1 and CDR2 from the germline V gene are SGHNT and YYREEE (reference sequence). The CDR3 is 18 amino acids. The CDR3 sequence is CASSQDRLAGGRASEQSF. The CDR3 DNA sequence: TGCGCCAGCAGCCAAGACCGGTTAGCGGGAGGTCGTGCGTCCGAGCAGTCCTTC.

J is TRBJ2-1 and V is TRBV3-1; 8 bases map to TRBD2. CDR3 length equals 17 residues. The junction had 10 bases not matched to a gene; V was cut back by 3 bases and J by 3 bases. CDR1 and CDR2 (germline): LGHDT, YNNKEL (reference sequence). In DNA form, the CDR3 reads TGTGCCAGCAGCCAGGACCCCGGGACTAGTTACTACAATGAGCAGTTCTTC. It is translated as CASSQDPGTSYYNEQFF.

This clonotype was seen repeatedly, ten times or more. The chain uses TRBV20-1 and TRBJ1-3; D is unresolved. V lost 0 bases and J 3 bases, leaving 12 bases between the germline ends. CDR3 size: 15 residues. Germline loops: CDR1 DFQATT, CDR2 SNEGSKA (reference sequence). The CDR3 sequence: CSARDERGSGNTIYF. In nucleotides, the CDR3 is TGCAGTGCTAGAGATGAAAGAGGGAGTGGAAACACCATATATTTT.

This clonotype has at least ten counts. CDR3 in DNA: TGCGCCAGCAGCCAAGCGAGCGAGGCGCCCAATGAGCAGTTCTTC. It is translated as CASSQASEAPNEQFF. V and J are TRBV4-1 and TRBJ2-1; D not resolved. Germline assignment: CDR1 MGHRA and CDR2 YSYEKL. The CDR3 sequence is 15 residues long. Trimming took off 1 base at V and 6 bases at J, with 13 bases between the two ends.

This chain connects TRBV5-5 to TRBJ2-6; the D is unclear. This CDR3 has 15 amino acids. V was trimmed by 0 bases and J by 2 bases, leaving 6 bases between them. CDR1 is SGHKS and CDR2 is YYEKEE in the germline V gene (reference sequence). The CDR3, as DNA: TGTGCCAGCAGCTTGGCTACCCCTGGGGCCAACGTCCTGACTTTC. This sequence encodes CASSLATPGANVLTF.

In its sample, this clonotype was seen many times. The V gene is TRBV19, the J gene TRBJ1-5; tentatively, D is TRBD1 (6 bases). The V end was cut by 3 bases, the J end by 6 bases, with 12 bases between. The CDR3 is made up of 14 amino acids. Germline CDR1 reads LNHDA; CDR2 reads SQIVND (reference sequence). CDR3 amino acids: CASSISGDGQPQHF. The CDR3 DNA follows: TGTGCCAGTAGTATTTCAGGGGATGGTCAGCCCCAGCATTTT. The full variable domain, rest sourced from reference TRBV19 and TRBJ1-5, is DGGITQSPKYLFRKEGQNVTLSCEQNLNHDAMYWYRQDPGQGLRLIYYSQIVNDFQKGDIAEGYSVSREKKESFPLTVTSAQKNPTAFYLCASSISGDGQPQHFGDGTRLSIL.

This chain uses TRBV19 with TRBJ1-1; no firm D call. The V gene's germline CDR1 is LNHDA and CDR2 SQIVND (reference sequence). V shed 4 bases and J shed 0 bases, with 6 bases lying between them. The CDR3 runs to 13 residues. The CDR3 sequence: CASSTTMNTEAFF. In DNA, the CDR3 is TGTGCCAGTAGTACCACGATGAACACTGAAGCTTTCTTT. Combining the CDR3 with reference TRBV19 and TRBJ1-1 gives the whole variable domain DGGITQSPKYLFRKEGQNVTLSCEQNLNHDAMYWYRQDPGQGLRLIYYSQIVNDFQKGDIAEGYSVSREKKESFPLTVTSAQKNPTAFYLCASSTTMNTEAFFGQGTRLTVV.

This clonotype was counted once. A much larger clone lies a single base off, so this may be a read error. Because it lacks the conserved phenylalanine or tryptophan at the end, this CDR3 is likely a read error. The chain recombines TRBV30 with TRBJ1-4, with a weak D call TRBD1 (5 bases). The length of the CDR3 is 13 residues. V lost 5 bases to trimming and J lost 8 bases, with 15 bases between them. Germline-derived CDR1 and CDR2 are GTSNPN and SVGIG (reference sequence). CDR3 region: CAWAPSQGEKLFL. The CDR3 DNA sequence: TGTGCCTGGGCCCCCTCGCAGGGAGAAAAACTGTTTCTT.

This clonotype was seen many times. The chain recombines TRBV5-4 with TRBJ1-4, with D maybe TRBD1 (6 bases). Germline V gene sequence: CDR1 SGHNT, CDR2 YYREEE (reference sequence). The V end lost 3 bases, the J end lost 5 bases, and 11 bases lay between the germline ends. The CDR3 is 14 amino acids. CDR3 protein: CASSSRQDNEKLFF. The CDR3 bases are TGTGCCAGCAGCTCGAGACAGGACAATGAAAAACTGTTTTTT.

The CDR3 coding sequence is TGTGCCAGCAGGGGGACTAGCGGTAGGTACAATGAGCAGTTCTTC. Translated: CASRGTSGRYNEQFF. The chain carries TRBV6-6 and TRBJ2-1, with TRBD2 identical over 11 bases. Per the germline V gene, CDR1 is MNHNY and CDR2 is SVGAGI (reference sequence). CDR3 size: 15 residues. V lost 6 bases, J lost 4 bases, and 5 bases stayed unmatched.

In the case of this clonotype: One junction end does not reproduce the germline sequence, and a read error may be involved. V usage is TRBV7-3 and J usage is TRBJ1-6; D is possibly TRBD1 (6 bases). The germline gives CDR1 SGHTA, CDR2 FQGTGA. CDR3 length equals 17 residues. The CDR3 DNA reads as TGTGCCAGCAGCTTAATAGGGGCGGGGGGCGGTAATTCACCCCTCCGCTTT. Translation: CASSLIGAGGGNSPLRF.

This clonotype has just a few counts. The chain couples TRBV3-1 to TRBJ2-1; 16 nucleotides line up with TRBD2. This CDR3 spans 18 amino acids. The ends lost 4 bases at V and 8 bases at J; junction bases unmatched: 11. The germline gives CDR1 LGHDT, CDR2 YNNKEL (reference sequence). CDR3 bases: TGTGCCAGCAGCCCGGGGACTAGCGGGAGGGCCGGGGTGGATGAGCAGTTCTTC. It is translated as CASSPGTSGRAGVDEQFF.

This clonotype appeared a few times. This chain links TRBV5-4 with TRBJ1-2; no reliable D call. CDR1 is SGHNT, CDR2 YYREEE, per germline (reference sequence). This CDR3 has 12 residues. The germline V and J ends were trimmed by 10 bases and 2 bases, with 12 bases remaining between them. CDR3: CAARSSNYGYTF. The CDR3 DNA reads TGTGCCGCGCGGTCGTCAAACTATGGCTACACCTTC.